This TCR beta chain was captured by sequencing in a study of brain T cells in children with intractable seizures (dated by TCRdb to the early 2020s). Background for the entire study: A NanoString immunology panel was first used to screen resected brain tissue from some 51 pediatric epilepsy surgery cases for immune gene transcripts. Among the roughly 12 selected surgery cases, eight also had pre-surgery blood sequenced, leaving four with brain tissue only.

V trim: 2 bases; J trim: 0 bases; unmatched bases: 9. CDR1 and CDR2 are drawn from the germline V gene: MNHEY, SVGEGT. From the cysteine through the phenylalanine, the CDR3 covers 17 amino acids. The read is trimmed to its CDR3 DNA, 51 bases read in frame from base 1. Broad study findings and their caveats: Because sequencing depth differed between pre- and post-surgery blood, the absence of clones from the pre-surgery sample may reflect undersampling. Viral specificity was inferred solely from CDR3 sequence similarity, and the HCMV serostatus of the patients was not known.

The time point label corresponds to: blood from clinic visit 5 months post-surgery; TSC patient then seizure free. The surgery cases with the highest brain T cell transcript signatures were chosen for TCR beta chain sequencing of brain tissue, and also of blood when blood was available. Patients had been treated with at least one anti-epileptic drug before surgery. The TCR-sequenced patients were children whose drug-resistant epilepsy was caused by tuberous sclerosis complex, focal cortical dysplasia, Rasmussen encephalitis or hemimegalencephaly. The Monarch genomic DNA purification kit was used to extract bulk genomic DNA from unsorted brain tissue and from whole blood. As concerns this clone: Its antigen has not been determined. Per-base qualities were not stored, and no clone one base away is much larger.

The immunoSEQ assay was applied to genomic DNA to generate the TCR beta chain sequences. In the paper's pipeline: CDR3 sequences not starting with the conserved framework cysteine at position 104 were manually removed. Clonality was calculated as one minus the normalized Shannon's Diversity Index, with values ranging from 0 (maximal diversity) to 1 (oligoclonal). Chi-squared comparison-of-proportions tests were used to check whether the frequency of the same CDR3 differed between samples, for example brain versus blood. Public clonotypes were identified through searches of immuneACCESS, and similarity to known antiviral clonotypes was evaluated with the VDJdb browser. TCRdb obtained this table from immuneACCESS and retained in-frame rearrangements with V and J assigned. These tables miss some clones; where compared with another copy, unresolved V genes account for less than half of the shortfall, and the remainder is unexplained. That table is the source of V, J and clone size, and D and trimming were worked out from the DNA. For this sample there are 300,000 to 400,000 clones; about 93% appear just once. The ten top clones hold about 6% of the sample.

The V and J genes are TRBV6-2 or TRBV6-3 and TRBJ2-5; 7 bases in the junction line up with TRBD2. The source was peripheral blood, collected approximately 5 months after surgery. The sequence came from a boy under three years old with tuberous sclerosis and intractable seizures. This receptor carries the CDR3 CASSYELVAGDQETQYF. DNA sequence: TGTGCCAGCAGTTACGAGTTGGTAGCGGGTGACCAAGAGACCCAGTACTTC.